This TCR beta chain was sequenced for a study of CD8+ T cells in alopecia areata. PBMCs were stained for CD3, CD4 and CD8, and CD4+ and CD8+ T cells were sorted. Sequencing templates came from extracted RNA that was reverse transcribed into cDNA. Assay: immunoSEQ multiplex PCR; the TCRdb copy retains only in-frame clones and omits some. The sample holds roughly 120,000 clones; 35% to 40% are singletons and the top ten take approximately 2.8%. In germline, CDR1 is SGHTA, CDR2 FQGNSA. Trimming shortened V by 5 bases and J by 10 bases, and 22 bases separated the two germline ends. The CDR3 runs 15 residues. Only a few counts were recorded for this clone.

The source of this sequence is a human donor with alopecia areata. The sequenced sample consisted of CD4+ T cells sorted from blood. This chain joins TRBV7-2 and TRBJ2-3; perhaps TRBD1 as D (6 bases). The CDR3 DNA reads TGTGCCAGCAGCAACAGGGTAGGGGCCGGAGTTGCGCAGTATTTT. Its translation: CASSNRVGAGVAQYF.